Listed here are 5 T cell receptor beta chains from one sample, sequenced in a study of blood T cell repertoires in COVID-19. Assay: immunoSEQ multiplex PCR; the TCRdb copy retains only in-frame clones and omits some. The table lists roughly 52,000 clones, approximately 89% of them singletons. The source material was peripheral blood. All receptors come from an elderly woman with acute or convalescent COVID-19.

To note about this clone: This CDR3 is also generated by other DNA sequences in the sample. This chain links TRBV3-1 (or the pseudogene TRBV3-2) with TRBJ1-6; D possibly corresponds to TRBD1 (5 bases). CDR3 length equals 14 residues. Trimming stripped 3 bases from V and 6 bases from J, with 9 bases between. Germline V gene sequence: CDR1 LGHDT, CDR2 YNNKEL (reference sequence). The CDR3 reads CASSQGRSNSPLHF. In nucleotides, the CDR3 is TGTGCCAGCAGCCAGGGGCGCAGTAATTCACCCCTCCACTTT.

The CDR3, as DNA: TGTGCCAGCAGTGACTGGGGCAGCAGGCACACCTTC. Translated, it gives CASSDWGSRHTF. The chain links TRBV2 to TRBJ1-2; weak D call: TRBD1 (5 bases). This CDR3 region has 12 residues. V shed 3 bases and J shed 12 bases, with 14 bases lying between them. Per germline, CDR1 SNHLY and CDR2 FYNNEI.

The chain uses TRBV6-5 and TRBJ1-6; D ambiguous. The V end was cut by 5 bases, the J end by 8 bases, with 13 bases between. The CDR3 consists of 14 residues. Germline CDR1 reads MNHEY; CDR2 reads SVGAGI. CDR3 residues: CASSPTSTDSPLHF. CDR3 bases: TGTGCCAGCAGTCCAACCTCTACAGATTCACCCCTCCACTTT.

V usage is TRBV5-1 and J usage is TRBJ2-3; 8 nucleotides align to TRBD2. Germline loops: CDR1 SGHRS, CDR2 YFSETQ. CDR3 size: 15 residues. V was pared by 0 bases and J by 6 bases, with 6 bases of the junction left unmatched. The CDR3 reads CASSLVRGEPDTQYF. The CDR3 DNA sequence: TGCGCCAGCAGCTTGGTGCGGGGGGAACCCGATACGCAGTATTTT.

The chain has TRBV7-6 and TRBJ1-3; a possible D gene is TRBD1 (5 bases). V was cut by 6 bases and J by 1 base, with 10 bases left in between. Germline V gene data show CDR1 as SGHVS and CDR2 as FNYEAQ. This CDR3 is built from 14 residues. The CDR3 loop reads CASRPQGSGNTIYF. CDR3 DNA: TGTGCCAGCAGACCCCAGGGTTCTGGAAACACCATATATTTT. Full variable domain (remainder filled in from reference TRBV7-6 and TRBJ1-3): GAGVSQSPRYKVTKRGQDVALRCDPISGHVSLYWYRQALGQGPEFLTYFNYEAQQDKSGLPNDRFSAERPEGSISTLTIQRTEQRDSAMYRCASRPQGSGNTIYFGEGSWLTVV.